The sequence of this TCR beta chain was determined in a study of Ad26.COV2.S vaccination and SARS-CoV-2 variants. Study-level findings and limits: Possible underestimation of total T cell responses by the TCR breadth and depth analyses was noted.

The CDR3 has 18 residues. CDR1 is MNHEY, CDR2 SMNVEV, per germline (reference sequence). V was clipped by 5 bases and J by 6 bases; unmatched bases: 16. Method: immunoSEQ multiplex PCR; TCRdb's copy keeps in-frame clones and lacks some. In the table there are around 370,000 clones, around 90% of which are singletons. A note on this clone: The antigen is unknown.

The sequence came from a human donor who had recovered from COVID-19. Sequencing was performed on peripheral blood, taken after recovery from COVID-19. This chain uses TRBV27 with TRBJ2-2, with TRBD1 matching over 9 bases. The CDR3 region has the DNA TGTGCCAGCAGTCCCCACCCCCGGGACAGGGCCCACCCCGGGGAGCTGTTTTTT. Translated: CASSPHPRDRAHPGELFF.